What follows are 9 T cell receptor beta chains derived from one specimen sequenced in a study of low-dose radiotherapy and immunotherapy resistance in tumors. Primers used for first-strand cDNA, a TRAV- and TRBV-specific set, covered both alpha and beta chains. The authors ran 15 to 20 PCR cycles to amplify TCRs with a constant-region primer and V-primer adapter. TCRdb used MiXCR to reprocess the reads, holding one entry per CDR3 protein. The profile covers 40,000 or so distinct CDR3 sequences, with around a quarter appearing a single time and 9.5% to 13% taken by the ten largest. Time point given: after trial treatment. Treatment here: LDRT plus nivolumab, ipilimumab, low-dose cyclophosphamide and aspirin (RACIN trial). Source: PBMCs, taken after low-dose radiotherapy plus immunotherapy. The receptors come from a male donor with prostate cancer.

This chain uses TRBV5-4 with TRBJ2-1; 11 bases are shared with TRBD2. Germline values: CDR1 SGHNT, CDR2 YYREEE (reference sequence). The CDR3 length is 16 residues. V trimming: 2 bases; J trimming: 8 bases; junction bases outside the gene matches: 9. CDR3 DNA sequence: TGTGCCAGCAGCTTACGCACTAGCGGGAGTTTCTATGAGCAGTTCTTC. Translated, it gives CASSLRTSGSFYEQFF.

V and J are TRBV10-3 and TRBJ2-1; 11 bases agree with TRBD2. Trimming cost V 5 bases and J 4 bases; bases outside gene matches: 4. Germline V gives CDR1 ENHRY, CDR2 SYGVKD. The CDR3 is 15 amino acids. The CDR3 spells CAISTGTSGYNEQFF. The CDR3 DNA follows: TGTGCCATCAGTACCGGGACTAGCGGATACAATGAGCAGTTCTTC.

Here the CDR3 reads CASALWGVRNEQFF. CDR3 DNA sequence: TGTGCCAGCGCCCTTTGGGGGGTACGAAATGAGCAGTTCTTC. The chain has TRBV7-2 and TRBJ2-1, with D perhaps TRBD2 (6 bases). This CDR3 is built from 14 residues. Trimming shortened V by 8 bases and J by 7 bases, and 18 bases separated the two germline ends. Germline V CDR1 and CDR2: SGHTA, FQGNSA.

The sample holds a few counts of this clonotype. CDR3: CSVEEGVTQHF. The CDR3 DNA reads as TGCAGCGTTGAAGAGGGGGTTACCCAGCATTTT. The genes are TRBV29-1 and TRBJ1-5; perhaps TRBD1 as D (5 bases). Trimming stripped 0 bases from V and 11 bases from J, with 8 bases between. Germline CDR1 reads SQVTM; CDR2 reads ANQGSEA. The CDR3 is 11 amino acids. The whole variable domain, filled in from reference TRBV29-1 and TRBJ1-5, reads SAVISQKPSRDICQRGTSLTIQCQVDSQVTMMFWYRQQPGQSLTLIATANQGSEATYESGFVIDKFPISRPNLTFSTLTVSNMSPEDSSIYLCSVEEGVTQHFGDGTRLSIL.

This clonotype was counted ten times or more. V gene TRBV19 combines with J gene TRBJ2-5; the D gene is possibly TRBD1 (6 bases). The CDR3 loop spans 16 amino acids. V was pared by 6 bases and J by 2 bases, with 19 bases between. Germline lookup yields CDR1 LNHDA and CDR2 SQIVND (reference sequence). CDR3: CASSKNPTGIQETQYF. The CDR3 DNA reads TGTGCCAGTAGCAAAAACCCCACAGGGATACAAGAGACCCAGTACTTC.

In this sample, this clonotype turned up many times. This chain connects TRBV5-1 to TRBJ2-5, with 8 bases fitting TRBD2. Trimming removed 5 bases from V and 3 bases from J; junction bases left unmatched: 9. CDR3 length equals 15 residues. Germline V gene sequence: CDR1 SGHRS, CDR2 YFSETQ. The CDR3 DNA is TGCGCCAGCAGTTTTGGCGGGAGGATGGAAGAGACCCAGTACTTC. It yields the protein CASSFGGRMEETQYF.

This clonotype showed up many times. The V call is TRBV14, the J call TRBJ2-7, with no clear D. Trimming pared 0 bases from V and 6 bases from J, leaving 9 bases between. The CDR3 consists of 13 residues. Germline V gives CDR1 SGHDN, CDR2 FVKESK. Here the CDR3 DNA reads TGTGCCAGCAGCCAAGATTCGTCTTTCGAGCAGTACTTC. This translates into CASSQDSSFEQYF.

The chain is built from TRBV6-2 or TRBV6-3 and TRBJ1-5, with D uncertain. The V end lost 6 bases, the J end lost 3 bases, and 9 bases lay between the germline ends. The CDR3 totals 13 residues. Germline values: CDR1 MNHEY, CDR2 SVGEGT. Here the CDR3 DNA reads TGTGCCAGCAGGATGACACCCAATCAGCCCCAGCATTTT. It encodes CASRMTPNQPQHF.

This clonotype was counted ten times or more. The V gene is TRBV20-1, the J gene TRBJ2-3; D assignment may be TRBD1 or TRBD2 (5 bases each). The CDR3 is 15 amino acids. Per the germline V gene, CDR1 is DFQATT and CDR2 is SNEGSKA (reference sequence). Trimming took off 6 bases at V and 0 bases at J, with 16 bases between the two ends. CDR3 residues: CSAVGTPLSTDTQYF. The CDR3, as DNA: TGCAGTGCCGTAGGGACCCCCCTAAGCACAGATACGCAGTATTTT.